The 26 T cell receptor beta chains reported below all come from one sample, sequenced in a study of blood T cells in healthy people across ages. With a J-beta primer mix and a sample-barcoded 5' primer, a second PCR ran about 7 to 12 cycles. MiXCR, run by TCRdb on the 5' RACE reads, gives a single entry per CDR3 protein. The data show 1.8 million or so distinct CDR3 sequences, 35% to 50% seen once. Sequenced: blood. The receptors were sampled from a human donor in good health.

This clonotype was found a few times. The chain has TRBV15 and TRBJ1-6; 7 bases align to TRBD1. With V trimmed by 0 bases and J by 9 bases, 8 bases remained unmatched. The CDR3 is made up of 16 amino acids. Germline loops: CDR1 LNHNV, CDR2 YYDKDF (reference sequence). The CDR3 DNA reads TGTGCCACCAGCAGAGACCCACAGGGGCGCTTTTCACCCCTCCACTTT. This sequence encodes CATSRDPQGRFSPLHF.

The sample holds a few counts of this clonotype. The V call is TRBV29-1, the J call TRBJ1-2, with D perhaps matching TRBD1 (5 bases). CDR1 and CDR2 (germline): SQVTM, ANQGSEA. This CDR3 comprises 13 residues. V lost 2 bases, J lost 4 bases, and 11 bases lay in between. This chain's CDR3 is CSVEHERGYGYTF. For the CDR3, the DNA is TGCAGCGTTGAACATGAAAGGGGCTATGGCTACACCTTC.

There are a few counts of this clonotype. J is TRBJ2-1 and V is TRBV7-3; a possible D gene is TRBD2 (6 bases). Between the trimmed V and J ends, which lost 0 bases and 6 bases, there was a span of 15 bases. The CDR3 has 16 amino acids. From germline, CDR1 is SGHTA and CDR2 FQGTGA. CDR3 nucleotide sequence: TGTGCCAGCAGCTTAACGGGGGGAGGTGTCAGCAATGAGCAGTTCTTC. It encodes CASSLTGGGVSNEQFF.

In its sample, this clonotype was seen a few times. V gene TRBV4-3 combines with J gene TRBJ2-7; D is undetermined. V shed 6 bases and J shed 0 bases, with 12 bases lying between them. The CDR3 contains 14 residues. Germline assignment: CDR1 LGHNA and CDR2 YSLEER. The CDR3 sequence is CASRRSRYSYEQYF. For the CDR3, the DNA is TGCGCCAGCAGACGCAGTCGCTACTCCTACGAGCAGTACTTC.

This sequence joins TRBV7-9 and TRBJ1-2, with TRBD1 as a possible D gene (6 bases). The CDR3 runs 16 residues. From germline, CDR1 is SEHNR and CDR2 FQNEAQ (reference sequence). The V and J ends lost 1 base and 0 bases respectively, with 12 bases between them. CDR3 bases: TGTGCCAGCAGCTTAGGGGAGCGGACAGCTAACTATGGCTACACCTTC. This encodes CASSLGERTANYGYTF.

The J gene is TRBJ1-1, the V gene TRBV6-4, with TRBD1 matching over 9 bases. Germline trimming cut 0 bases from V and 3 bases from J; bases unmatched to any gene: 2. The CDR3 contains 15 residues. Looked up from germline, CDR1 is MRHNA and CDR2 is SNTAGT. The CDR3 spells CASSDSTGGYTEAFF. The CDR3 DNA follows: TGTGCCAGCAGTGACTCCACAGGGGGCTACACTGAAGCTTTCTTT.

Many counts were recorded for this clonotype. CDR3 nucleotide sequence: TGCAGCGTTGTGCGGGGGGCCACAGATACGCAGTATTTT. This encodes CSVVRGATDTQYF. V and J are TRBV29-1 and TRBJ2-3, with 8 bases that match TRBD2. Germline V gene lookup returns CDR1 SQVTM and CDR2 ANQGSEA. CDR3 length: 13 amino acids. Trimming cost V 4 bases and J 2 bases; bases outside gene matches: 2.

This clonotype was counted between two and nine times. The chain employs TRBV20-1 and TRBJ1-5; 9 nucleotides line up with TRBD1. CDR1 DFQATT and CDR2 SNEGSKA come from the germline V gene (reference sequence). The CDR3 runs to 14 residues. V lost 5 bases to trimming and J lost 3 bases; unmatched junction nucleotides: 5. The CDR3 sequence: CSALGDRDNQPQHF. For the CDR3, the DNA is TGCAGTGCTCTGGGGGACAGGGACAATCAGCCCCAGCATTTT.

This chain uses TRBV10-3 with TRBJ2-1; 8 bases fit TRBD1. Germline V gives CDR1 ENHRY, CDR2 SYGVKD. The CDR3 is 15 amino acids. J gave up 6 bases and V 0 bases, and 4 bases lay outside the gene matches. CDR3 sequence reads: CAISESTGVGNEQFF. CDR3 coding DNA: TGTGCCATCAGTGAGTCGACAGGGGTGGGCAATGAGCAGTTCTTC.

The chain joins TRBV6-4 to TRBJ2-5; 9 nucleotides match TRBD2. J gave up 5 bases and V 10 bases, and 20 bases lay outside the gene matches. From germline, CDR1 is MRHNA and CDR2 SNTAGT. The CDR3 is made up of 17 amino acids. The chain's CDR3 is CATKTSSRGGADETQYF. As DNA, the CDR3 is TGTGCCACCAAAACCTCCTCCCGCGGGGGGGCCGATGAGACCCAGTACTTC.

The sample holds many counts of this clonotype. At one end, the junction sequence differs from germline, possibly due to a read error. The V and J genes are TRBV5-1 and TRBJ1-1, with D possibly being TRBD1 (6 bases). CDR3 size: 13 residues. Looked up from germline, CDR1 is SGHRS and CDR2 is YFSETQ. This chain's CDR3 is CASSLGGNTEAFF. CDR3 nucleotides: TGTGCCAGCAGCTTAGGGGGGAACACTGAAGCTTTCTTT.

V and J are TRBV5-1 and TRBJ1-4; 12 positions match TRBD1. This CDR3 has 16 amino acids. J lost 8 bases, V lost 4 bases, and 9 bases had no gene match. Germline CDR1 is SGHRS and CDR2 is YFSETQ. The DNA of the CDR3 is TGCGCCAGCAGCCCGGGACAGGGGGCCCAATCCGAAAAACTGTTTTTT. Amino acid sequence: CASSPGQGAQSEKLFF.

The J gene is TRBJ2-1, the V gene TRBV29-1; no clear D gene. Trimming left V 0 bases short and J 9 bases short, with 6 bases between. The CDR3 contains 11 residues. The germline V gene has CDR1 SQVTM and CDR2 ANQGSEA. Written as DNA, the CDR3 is TGCAGCGTTGAAGACCGCCGTGAGCAGTTCTTC. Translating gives CSVEDRREQFF.

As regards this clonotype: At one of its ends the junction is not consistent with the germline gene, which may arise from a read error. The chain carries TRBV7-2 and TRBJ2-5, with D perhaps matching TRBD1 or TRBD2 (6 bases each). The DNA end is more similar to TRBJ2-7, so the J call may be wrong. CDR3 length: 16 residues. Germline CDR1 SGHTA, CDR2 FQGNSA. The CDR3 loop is CANSFITGALGYEQYF. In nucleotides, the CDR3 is TGTGCCAACAGCTTCATAACGGGGGCCCTAGGCTACGAGCAGTACTTC.

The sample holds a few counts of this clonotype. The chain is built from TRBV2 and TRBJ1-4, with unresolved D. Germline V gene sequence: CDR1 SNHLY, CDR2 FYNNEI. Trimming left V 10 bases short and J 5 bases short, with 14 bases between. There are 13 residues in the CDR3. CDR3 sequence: CATSRFGNEKLFF. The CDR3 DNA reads TGTGCCACCTCACGATTTGGGAATGAAAAACTGTTTTTT.

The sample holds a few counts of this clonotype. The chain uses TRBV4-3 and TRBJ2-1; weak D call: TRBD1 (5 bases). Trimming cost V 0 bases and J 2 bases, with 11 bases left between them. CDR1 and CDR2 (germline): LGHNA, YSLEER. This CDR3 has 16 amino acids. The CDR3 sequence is CASSQDGREAYNEQFF. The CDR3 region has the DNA TGCGCCAGCAGCCAAGACGGCAGGGAAGCCTACAATGAGCAGTTCTTC.

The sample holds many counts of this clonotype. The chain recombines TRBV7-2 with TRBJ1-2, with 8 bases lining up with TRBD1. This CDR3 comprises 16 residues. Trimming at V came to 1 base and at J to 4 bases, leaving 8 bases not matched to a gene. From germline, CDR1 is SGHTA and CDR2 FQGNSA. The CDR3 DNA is TGTGCCAGCAGCTTAGGAGGGACAGGCGCGTTCTATGGCTACACCTTC. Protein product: CASSLGGTGAFYGYTF.

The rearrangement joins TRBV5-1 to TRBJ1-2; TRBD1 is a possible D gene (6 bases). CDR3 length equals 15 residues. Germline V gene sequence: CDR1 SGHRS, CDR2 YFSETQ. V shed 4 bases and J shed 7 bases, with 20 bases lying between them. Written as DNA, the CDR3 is TGCGCCAGCAGCCCGGCCTTGGATGGGGGGCTTGGCTACACCTTC. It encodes CASSPALDGGLGYTF.

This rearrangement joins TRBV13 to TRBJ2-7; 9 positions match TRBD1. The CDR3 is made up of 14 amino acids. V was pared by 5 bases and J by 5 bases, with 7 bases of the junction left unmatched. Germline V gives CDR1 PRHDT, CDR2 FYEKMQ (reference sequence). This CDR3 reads CASSVRDRVNEQYF. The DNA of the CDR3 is TGTGCCAGCAGCGTCCGGGACAGGGTCAACGAGCAGTACTTC.

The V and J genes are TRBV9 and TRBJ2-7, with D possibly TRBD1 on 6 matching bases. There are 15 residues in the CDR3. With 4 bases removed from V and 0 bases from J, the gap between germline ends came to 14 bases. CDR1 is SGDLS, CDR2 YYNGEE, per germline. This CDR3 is CASSREQGSSYEQYF. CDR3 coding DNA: TGTGCCAGCAGCCGCGAACAGGGTAGCTCCTACGAGCAGTACTTC.

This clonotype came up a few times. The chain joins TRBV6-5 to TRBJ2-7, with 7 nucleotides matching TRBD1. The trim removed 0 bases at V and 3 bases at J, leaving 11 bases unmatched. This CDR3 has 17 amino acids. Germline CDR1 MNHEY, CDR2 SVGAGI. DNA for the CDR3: TGTGCCAGCAGTTACTCCCCCGGGACAGAGTCTGACTACGAGCAGTACTTC. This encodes CASSYSPGTESDYEQYF.

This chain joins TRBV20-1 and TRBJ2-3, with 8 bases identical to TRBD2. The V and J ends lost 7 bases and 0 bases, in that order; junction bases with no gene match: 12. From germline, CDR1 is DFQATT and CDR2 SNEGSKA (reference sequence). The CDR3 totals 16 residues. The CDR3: CSGGGGLGGSTDTQYF. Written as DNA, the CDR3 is TGCAGTGGAGGCGGGGGGCTCGGGGGAAGCACAGATACGCAGTATTTT.

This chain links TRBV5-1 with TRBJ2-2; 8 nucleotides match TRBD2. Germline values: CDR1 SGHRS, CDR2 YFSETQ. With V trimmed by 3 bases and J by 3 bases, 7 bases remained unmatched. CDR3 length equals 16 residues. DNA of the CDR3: TGCGCCAGCAGCTCGCGGGGGGCGCGCGACACCGGGGAGCTGTTTTTT. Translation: CASSSRGARDTGELFF.

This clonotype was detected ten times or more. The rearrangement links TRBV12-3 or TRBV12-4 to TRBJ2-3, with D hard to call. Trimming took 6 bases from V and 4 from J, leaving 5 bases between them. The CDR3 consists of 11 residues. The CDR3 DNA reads TGTGCCAGCAGCTGGTCAGATACGCAGTATTTT. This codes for CASSWSDTQYF.

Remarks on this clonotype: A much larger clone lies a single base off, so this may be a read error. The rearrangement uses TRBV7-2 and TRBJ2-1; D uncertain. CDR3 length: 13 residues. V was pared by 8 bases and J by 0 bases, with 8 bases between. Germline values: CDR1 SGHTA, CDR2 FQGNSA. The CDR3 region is CASGSPSYNEQFF. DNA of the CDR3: TGTGCCAGCGGCTCCCCCTCCTACAATGAGCAGTTCTTC.

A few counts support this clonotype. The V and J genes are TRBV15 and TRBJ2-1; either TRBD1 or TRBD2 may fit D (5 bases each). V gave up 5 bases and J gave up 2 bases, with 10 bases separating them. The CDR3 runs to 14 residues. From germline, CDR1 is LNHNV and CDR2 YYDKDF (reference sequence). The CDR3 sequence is CATSGTGTYNEQFF. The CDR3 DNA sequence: TGTGCCACCAGCGGGACGGGGACCTACAATGAGCAGTTCTTC.